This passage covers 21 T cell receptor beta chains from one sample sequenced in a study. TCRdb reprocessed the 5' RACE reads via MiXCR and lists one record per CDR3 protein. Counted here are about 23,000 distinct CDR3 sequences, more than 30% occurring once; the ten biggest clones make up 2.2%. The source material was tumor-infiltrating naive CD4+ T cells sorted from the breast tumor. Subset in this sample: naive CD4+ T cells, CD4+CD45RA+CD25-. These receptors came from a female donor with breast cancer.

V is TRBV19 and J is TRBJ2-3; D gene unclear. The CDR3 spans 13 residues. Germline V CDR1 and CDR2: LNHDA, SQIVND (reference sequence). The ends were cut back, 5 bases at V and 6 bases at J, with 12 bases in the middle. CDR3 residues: CASSGRTTDTQYF. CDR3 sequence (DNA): TGTGCCAGTAGTGGAAGGACGACCGATACGCAGTATTTT.

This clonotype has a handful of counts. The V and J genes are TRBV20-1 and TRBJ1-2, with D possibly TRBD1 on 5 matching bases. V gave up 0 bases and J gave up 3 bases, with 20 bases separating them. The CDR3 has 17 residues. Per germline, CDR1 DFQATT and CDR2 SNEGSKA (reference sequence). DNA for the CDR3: TGCAGTGCTAGAGATATGGGCAGGGCCTCTCCTCACTATGGCTACACCTTC. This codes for CSARDMGRASPHYGYTF.

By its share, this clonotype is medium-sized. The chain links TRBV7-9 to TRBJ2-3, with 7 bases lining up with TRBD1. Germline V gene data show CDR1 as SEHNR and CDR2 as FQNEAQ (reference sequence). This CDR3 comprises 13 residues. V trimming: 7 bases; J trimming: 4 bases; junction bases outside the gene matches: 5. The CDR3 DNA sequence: TGTGCCAGCAACGGGACAGCAGCAGATACGCAGTATTTT. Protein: CASNGTAADTQYF.

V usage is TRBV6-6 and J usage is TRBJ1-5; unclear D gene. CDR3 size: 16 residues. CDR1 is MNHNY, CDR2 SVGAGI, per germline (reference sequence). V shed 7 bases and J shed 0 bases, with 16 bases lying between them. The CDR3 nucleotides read TGTGCCAGCAATGTTCACCGCTTTATTAGCAATCAGCCCCAGCATTTT. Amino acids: CASNVHRFISNQPQHF.

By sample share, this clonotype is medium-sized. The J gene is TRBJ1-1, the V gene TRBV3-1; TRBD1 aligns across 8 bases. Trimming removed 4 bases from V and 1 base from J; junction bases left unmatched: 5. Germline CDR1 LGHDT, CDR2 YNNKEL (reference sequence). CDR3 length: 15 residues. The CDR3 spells CASSRTGGGNTEAFF. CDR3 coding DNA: TGTGCCAGCAGCCGAACAGGGGGAGGGAACACTGAAGCTTTCTTT.

CDR3 sequence (DNA): TGCGCCAGCAGTCAGGGGTCCTACAATGAGCAGTTCTTC. This translates into CASSQGSYNEQFF. The chain couples TRBV10-1 to TRBJ2-1; TRBD1 is a possible D gene (6 bases). The V gene's germline CDR1 is WNHNN and CDR2 SYGVQD (reference sequence). The germline V and J ends were trimmed by 5 bases and 1 base, with 6 bases remaining between them. CDR3 length: 13 residues.

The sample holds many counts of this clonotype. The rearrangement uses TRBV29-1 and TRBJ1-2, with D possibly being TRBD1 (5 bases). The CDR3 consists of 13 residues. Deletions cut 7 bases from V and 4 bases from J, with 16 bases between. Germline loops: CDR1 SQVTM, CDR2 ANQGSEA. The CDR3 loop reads CSAEVGRGYGYTF. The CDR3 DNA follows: TGCAGCGCCGAAGTGGGTAGGGGCTATGGCTACACCTTC.

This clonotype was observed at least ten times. In DNA form, the CDR3 reads TGCAGTGCTAAAGCGGGAGGGTCCTACAATGAGCAGTTCTTC. It yields the protein CSAKAGGSYNEQFF. The rearrangement links TRBV20-1 to TRBJ2-1, with TRBD2 matching over 10 bases. With V trimmed by 4 bases and J by 1 base, 1 base remained unmatched. The CDR3 is 14 residues long. The germline CDR1 and CDR2 sequences are DFQATT and SNEGSKA (reference sequence).

CDR3 loop: CASSDSRPTYNEQFF. CDR3 nucleotide sequence: TGTGCCAGCAGTGATTCGAGGCCCACCTACAATGAGCAGTTCTTC. The chain carries TRBV6-1 and TRBJ2-1; D ambiguous. CDR1 and CDR2 (germline): MNHNS, SASEGT. Trimming pared 3 bases from V and 2 bases from J, leaving 11 bases between. This CDR3 comprises 15 residues.

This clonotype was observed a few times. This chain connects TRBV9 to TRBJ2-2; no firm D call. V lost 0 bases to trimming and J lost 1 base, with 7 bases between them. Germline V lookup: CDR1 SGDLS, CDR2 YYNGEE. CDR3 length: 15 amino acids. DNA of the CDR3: TGTGCCAGCAGCGTAGGAGGATGGAACACCGGGGAGCTGTTTTTT. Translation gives CASSVGGWNTGELFF. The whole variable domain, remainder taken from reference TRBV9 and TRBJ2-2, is DSGVTQTPKHLITATGQRVTLRCSPRSGDLSVYWYQQSLDQGLQFLIQYYNGEERAKGNILERFSAQQFPDLHSELNLSSLELGDSALYFCASSVGGWNTGELFFGEGSRLTVL.

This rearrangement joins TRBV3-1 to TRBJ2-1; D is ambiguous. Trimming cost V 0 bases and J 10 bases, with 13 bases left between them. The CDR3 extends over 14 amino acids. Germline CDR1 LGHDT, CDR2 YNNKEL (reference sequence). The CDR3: CASSQDKVGPEQFF. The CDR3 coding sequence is TGTGCCAGCAGCCAAGATAAAGTTGGACCGGAGCAGTTCTTC.

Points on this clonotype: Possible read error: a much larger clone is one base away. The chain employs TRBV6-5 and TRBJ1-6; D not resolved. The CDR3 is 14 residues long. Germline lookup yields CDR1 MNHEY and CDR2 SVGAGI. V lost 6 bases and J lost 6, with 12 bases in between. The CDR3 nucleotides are TGTGCCAGCAGCGAGGGTTCGCTTAATTCACCCCTCCACTTT. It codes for CASSEGSLNSPLHF.

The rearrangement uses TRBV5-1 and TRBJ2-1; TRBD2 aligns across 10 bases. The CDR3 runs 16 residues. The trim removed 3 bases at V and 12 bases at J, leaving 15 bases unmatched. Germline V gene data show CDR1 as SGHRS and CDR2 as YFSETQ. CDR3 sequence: CASSSNLAGVDVRQFF. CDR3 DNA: TGCGCCAGCAGCTCCAACCTAGCGGGAGTGGACGTTAGGCAGTTCTTC. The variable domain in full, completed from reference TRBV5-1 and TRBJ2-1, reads KAGVTQTPRYLIKTRGQQVTLSCSPISGHRSVSWYQQTPGQGLQFLFEYFSETQRNKGNFPGRFSGRQFSNSRSEMNVSTLELGDSALYLCASSSNLAGVDVRQFFGPGTRLTVL.

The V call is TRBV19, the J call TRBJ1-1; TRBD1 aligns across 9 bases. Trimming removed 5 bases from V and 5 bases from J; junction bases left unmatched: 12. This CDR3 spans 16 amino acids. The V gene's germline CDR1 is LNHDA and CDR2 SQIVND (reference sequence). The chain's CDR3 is CASSPRTGARRTEAFF. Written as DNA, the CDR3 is TGTGCCAGTAGTCCAAGGACAGGGGCTAGGAGAACTGAAGCTTTCTTT.

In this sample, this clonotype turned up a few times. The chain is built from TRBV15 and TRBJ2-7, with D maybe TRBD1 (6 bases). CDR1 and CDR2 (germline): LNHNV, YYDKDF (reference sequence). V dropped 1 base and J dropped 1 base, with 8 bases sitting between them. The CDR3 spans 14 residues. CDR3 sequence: CATSRVQGSYEQYF. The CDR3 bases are TGTGCCACCAGCAGAGTGCAGGGGTCCTACGAGCAGTACTTC.

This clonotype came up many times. CDR3 amino acids: CASRAQTSSGNTIYF. The CDR3 DNA is TGTGCCAGCAGGGCCCAGACGAGCTCTGGAAACACCATATATTTT. The rearrangement links TRBV6-6 to TRBJ1-3; no firm D call. Germline V gene sequence: CDR1 MNHNY, CDR2 SVGAGI (reference sequence). The CDR3 length is 15 residues. V lost 6 bases and J lost 0, with 12 bases in between.

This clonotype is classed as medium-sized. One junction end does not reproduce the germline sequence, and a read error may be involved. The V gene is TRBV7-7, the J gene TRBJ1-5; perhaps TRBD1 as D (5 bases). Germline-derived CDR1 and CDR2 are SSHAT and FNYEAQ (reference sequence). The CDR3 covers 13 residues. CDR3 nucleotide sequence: TGTGCTAGCAGCACAGGATTCGGTCAGCCCCAGCATTTT. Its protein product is CASSTGFGQPQHF.

The CDR3 sequence is CASQFRTGNTGELFF. In DNA form, the CDR3 reads TGCGCCAGCCAATTCCGGACGGGGAACACCGGGGAGCTGTTTTTT. The chain employs TRBV5-1 and TRBJ2-2; no clear D gene. This CDR3 is 15 amino acids long. Trimming pared 7 bases from V and 1 base from J, leaving 14 bases between. Germline V lookup: CDR1 SGHRS, CDR2 YFSETQ.

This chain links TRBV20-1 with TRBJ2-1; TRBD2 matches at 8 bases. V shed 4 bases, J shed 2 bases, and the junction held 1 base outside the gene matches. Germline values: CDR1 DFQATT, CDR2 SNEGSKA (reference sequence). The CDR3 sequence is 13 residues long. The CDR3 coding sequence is TGCAGTGCTACGGGACTAGCCTACAATGAGCAGTTCTTC. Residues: CSATGLAYNEQFF.

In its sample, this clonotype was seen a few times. DNA for the CDR3: TGCGCCAGCAGCCAAGGAGGGGTCAACACCGGGGAGCTGTTTTTT. It specifies CASSQGGVNTGELFF. V and J are TRBV4-1 and TRBJ2-2; possibly TRBD1 or TRBD2 for D (5 bases each). In germline, CDR1 is MGHRA, CDR2 YSYEKL. Trimming left V 1 base short and J 2 bases short, with 8 bases between. This CDR3 has 15 amino acids.

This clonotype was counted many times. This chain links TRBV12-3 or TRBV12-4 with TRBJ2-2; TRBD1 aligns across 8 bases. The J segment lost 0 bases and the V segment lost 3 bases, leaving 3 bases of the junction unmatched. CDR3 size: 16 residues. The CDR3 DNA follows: TGTGCCAGCAGTTTTCCAGGGGGCACGAACACCGGGGAGCTGTTTTTT. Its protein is CASSFPGGTNTGELFF.